This T cell receptor beta chain is drawn from a study of control samples from healthy donors and cancer patients. The germline gives CDR1 MNHEY, CDR2 SVGAGI. The CDR3 runs to 15 residues. Unmatched junction bases numbered 7, after V lost 6 bases and J lost 3 bases. The method was immunoSEQ multiplex PCR; TCRdb's version includes in-frame clones alone and lacks a portion of them. Of about 140,000 clones listed, approximately 92% were seen once; the top ten hold about 11%. This TCR derives from a man aged 25-40 years in good health. Sequences were obtained from blood. This chain joins TRBV6-5 and TRBJ2-1, with 8 nucleotides matching TRBD2. The CDR3: CASSLTSANYNEQFF. In nucleotides, the CDR3 is TGTGCCAGCAGCCTGACTAGCGCCAACTACAATGAGCAGTTCTTC.